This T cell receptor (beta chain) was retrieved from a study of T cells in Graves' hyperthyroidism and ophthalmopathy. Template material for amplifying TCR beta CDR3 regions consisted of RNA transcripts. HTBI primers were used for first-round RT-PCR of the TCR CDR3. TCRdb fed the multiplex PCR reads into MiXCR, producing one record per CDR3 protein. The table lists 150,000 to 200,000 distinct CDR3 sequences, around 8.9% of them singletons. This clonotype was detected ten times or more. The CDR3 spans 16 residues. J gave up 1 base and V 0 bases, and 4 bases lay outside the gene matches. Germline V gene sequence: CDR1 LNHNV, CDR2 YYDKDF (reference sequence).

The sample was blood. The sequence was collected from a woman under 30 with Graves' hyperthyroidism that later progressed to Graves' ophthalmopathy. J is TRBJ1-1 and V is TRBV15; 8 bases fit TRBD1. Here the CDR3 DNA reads TGTGCCACCAGCAGAGAGGAGGGACAGGCGAACACTGAAGCTTTCTTT. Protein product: CATSREEGQANTEAFF.